A single sample gave rise to the 29 T cell receptor beta chains below, sequenced in a study of T cell responses to AZD1222 COVID-19 vaccine. This table comes from immunoSEQ multiplex PCR, and its TCRdb copy is limited to in-frame clones, with some not included. The data hold 95,000 to 150,000 clones, with roughly nine tenths observed a single time. Sample: peripheral blood, taken on day 0 of AZD1222 vaccination. The origin of the receptors is an adult in good health.

V usage is TRBV6-5 and J usage is TRBJ2-7; TRBD2 matches 11 bases. The CDR3 contains 14 residues. The V segment lost 6 bases and the J segment 7 bases; nucleotides outside the gene matches: 8. From germline, CDR1 is MNHEY and CDR2 SVGAGI. The DNA of the CDR3 is TGTGCCAGCAGCGCCCTAGCGGGAGGAGGTGAGCAGTACTTC. Translated, it gives CASSALAGGGEQYF.

The gene calls are TRBV3-1 (or the pseudogene TRBV3-2) and TRBJ2-5; 7 bases agree with TRBD1. This CDR3 spans 15 amino acids. The trim removed 0 bases at V and 8 bases at J, leaving 9 bases unmatched. Germline assignment: CDR1 LGHDT and CDR2 YNNKEL (reference sequence). This chain's CDR3 is CASSQEGGQGVTQYF. In nucleotides, the CDR3 is TGTGCCAGCAGCCAAGAAGGGGGCCAGGGAGTCACCCAGTACTTC.

The chain combines TRBV24-1 with TRBJ2-7; tentatively, D is TRBD1 (6 bases). V was pared by 9 bases and J by 1 base, with 12 bases between. This CDR3 spans 13 amino acids. CDR1 and CDR2 (germline): KGHDR, SFDVKD. CDR3 loop: CATSPTGSYEQYF. CDR3 DNA: TGTGCCACCTCTCCGACAGGATCCTACGAGCAGTACTTC.

This clone came up a few times. The rearrangement uses TRBV5-6 and TRBJ2-3; TRBD1 matches 7 bases. V dropped 0 bases and J dropped 12; count of bases not matched to a gene: 4. This CDR3 has 12 amino acids. Germline CDR1 reads SGHDT; CDR2 reads YYEEEE. The CDR3 nucleotides are TGTGCCAGCAGCTTGGCACAGGGGCCCCAGTATTTT. This codes for CASSLAQGPQYF.

The V gene is TRBV30, the J gene TRBJ2-5; D is unresolved. The germline V and J ends were trimmed by 4 bases and 4 bases, with 7 bases remaining between them. Germline CDR1 GTSNPN, CDR2 SVGIG (reference sequence). The CDR3 runs to 11 residues. The DNA of the CDR3 is TGTGCCTGGACGGTGGGAGAGACCCAGTACTTC. Protein product: CAWTVGETQYF.

The chain has TRBV2 and TRBJ1-4; D unresolved. The germline gives CDR1 SNHLY, CDR2 FYNNEI. Trimming stripped 0 bases from V and 7 bases from J, with 6 bases between. CDR3 length: 13 amino acids. CDR3 amino acids: CASSEAASEKLFF. Written as DNA, the CDR3 is TGTGCCAGCAGTGAAGCAGCTAGTGAAAAACTGTTTTTT.

This clone turned up a few times. The chain employs TRBV19 and TRBJ2-2; tentative D call: TRBD2 (5 bases). Trimming left V 3 bases short and J 6 bases short, with 14 bases between. CDR1 and CDR2 from the germline V gene are LNHDA and SQIVND (reference sequence). There are 15 residues in the CDR3. CDR3 bases: TGTGCCAGTAGTATGAGGGCCAGCGTACCCGGGGAGCTGTTTTTT. This sequence encodes CASSMRASVPGELFF.

This chain joins TRBV19 and TRBJ2-5, with TRBD1 identical over 8 bases. Per germline, CDR1 LNHDA and CDR2 SQIVND (reference sequence). CDR3 length: 15 amino acids. With 5 bases clipped from V and 6 bases from J, the junction kept 11 bases outside the gene matches. The CDR3 DNA is TGTGCCAGTAGTGTTGACAGGGGAGAAGTAAAGACCCAGTACTTC. It codes for CASSVDRGEVKTQYF.

In DNA, the CDR3 is TGTGCCAGTAAAAAGGAGGAGCGCATGAACACTGAAGCTTTCTTT. It is translated as CASKKEERMNTEAFF. The chain uses TRBV19 and TRBJ1-1; no clear D gene. The length of the CDR3 is 15 residues. In germline, CDR1 is LNHDA, CDR2 SQIVND (reference sequence). Trimming pared 7 bases from V and 0 bases from J, leaving 15 bases between.

This chain uses TRBV28 with TRBJ1-5, with 11 positions matching TRBD1. The germline V gene encodes CDR1 MDHEN and CDR2 SYDVKM. CDR3 size: 15 residues. V shed 7 bases and J 7 bases; nucleotides not matched to a gene: 9. The CDR3 nucleotides read TGTGCCAGCATAGTTGCCTGGGACAGGGGGCAGCCCCAGCATTTT. This sequence encodes CASIVAWDRGQPQHF.

CDR3 sequence: CASSLGGMNTGELFF. CDR3 DNA sequence: TGTGCCAGCAGCTTAGGGGGCATGAACACCGGGGAGCTGTTTTTT. V is TRBV11-3 and J is TRBJ2-2; D possibly corresponds to TRBD1 (5 bases). The CDR3 runs 15 residues. Germline values: CDR1 SGHNT, CDR2 YENEEA. Trimming took 1 base from V and 1 from J, leaving 7 bases between them.

The chain recombines TRBV11-2 with TRBJ2-1; D not certain. The CDR3 loop spans 15 amino acids. The V end lost 1 base, the J end lost 10 bases, and 17 bases lay between the germline ends. CDR1 is SGHAT and CDR2 is FQNNGV in the germline V gene. The CDR3 loop is CASSLVTPRPREQFF. The CDR3 DNA is TGTGCCAGCAGCTTAGTTACCCCACGGCCGAGGGAGCAGTTCTTC.

The chain recombines TRBV30 with TRBJ1-1; D gene uncertain. Per the germline V gene, CDR1 is GTSNPN and CDR2 is SVGIG (reference sequence). The length of the CDR3 is 12 residues. Trimming took 0 bases from V and 5 from J, leaving 7 bases between them. The CDR3: CAWSVVRTEAFF. The CDR3 DNA follows: TGTGCCTGGAGTGTAGTTCGGACTGAAGCTTTCTTT.

The genes are TRBV5-4 and TRBJ1-3; D possibly corresponds to TRBD1 (6 bases). Germline V gives CDR1 SGHNT, CDR2 YYREEE (reference sequence). V lost 4 bases, J lost 0 bases, and 14 bases lay in between. The CDR3 consists of 16 residues. DNA of the CDR3: TGTGCCAGCAGCCAACCGACAGGCCACTCTGGAAACACCATATATTTT. Protein product: CASSQPTGHSGNTIYF. The entire variable domain, with the rest obtained from reference TRBV5-4 and TRBJ1-3, is as follows: ETGVTQSPTHLIKTRGQQVTLRCSSQSGHNTVSWYQQALGQGPQFIFQYYREEENGRGNFPPRFSGLQFPNYSSELNVNALELDDSALYLCASSQPTGHSGNTIYFGEGSWLTVV.

The genes are TRBV19 and TRBJ2-1, with 15 bases matching TRBD2. The length of the CDR3 is 15 residues. V shed 9 bases and J 9 bases; nucleotides not matched to a gene: 9. Germline lookup yields CDR1 LNHDA and CDR2 SQIVND (reference sequence). The CDR3 DNA reads TGTGCCAGCCGCCTCCCGGGACTAGCGGGAGGTGAGCAGTTCTTC. It encodes CASRLPGLAGGEQFF.

The V call is TRBV28, the J call TRBJ1-5; 8 bases map to TRBD1. CDR1 MDHEN and CDR2 SYDVKM come from the germline V gene. The ends lost 5 bases at V and 7 bases at J; junction bases unmatched: 10. There are 15 residues in the CDR3. CDR3 sequence reads: CASSPHTGGGQPQHF. The CDR3 coding sequence is TGTGCCAGCAGTCCCCACACAGGGGGAGGGCAGCCCCAGCATTTT.

The chain links TRBV15 to TRBJ2-1; D perhaps matches TRBD2 (6 bases). Germline V CDR1 and CDR2: LNHNV, YYDKDF (reference sequence). V was clipped by 1 base and J by 3 bases, with 16 bases between them. The CDR3 runs 17 residues. CDR3 DNA sequence: TGTGCCACCAGCAGAGTGGGAGGCGGGTTACTCTACAATGAGCAGTTCTTC. Encoded protein: CATSRVGGGLLYNEQFF. Using reference TRBV15 and TRBJ2-1 for the parts outside the CDR3, the full variable domain is DAMVIQNPRYQVTQFGKPVTLSCSQTLNHNVMYWYQQKSSQAPKLLFHYYDKDFNNEADTPDNFQSRRPNTSFCFLDIRSPGLGDTAMYLCATSRVGGGLLYNEQFFGPGTRLTVL.

This chain joins TRBV3-1 (or the pseudogene TRBV3-2) and TRBJ2-2, with unresolved D. This CDR3 has 14 residues. The germline V and J ends were trimmed by 3 bases and 4 bases, with 9 bases remaining between them. CDR1 and CDR2 (germline): LGHDT, YNNKEL (reference sequence). CDR3 loop: CASSQWWGTGELFF. DNA for the CDR3: TGTGCCAGCAGCCAGTGGTGGGGCACCGGGGAGCTGTTTTTT.

The rearrangement links TRBV27 to TRBJ1-1; D gene ambiguous. In germline, CDR1 is MNHEY, CDR2 SMNVEV (reference sequence). The V end lost 5 bases, the J end lost 0 bases, and 7 bases lay between the germline ends. The CDR3 contains 13 residues. The CDR3 loop is CASSERMNTEAFF. The CDR3 coding sequence is TGTGCCAGCAGTGAGAGGATGAACACTGAAGCTTTCTTT.

Regarding this clone: At one boundary the junction diverges from the germline segment, which might be a read error. The chain carries TRBV19 and TRBJ1-2; 7 bases agree with TRBD1. CDR1 is LNHDA, CDR2 SQIVND, per germline (reference sequence). CDR3 length equals 12 residues. The CDR3 region has the DNA TGTGCCAGTAGCATGGGGACAGCGCGGGTTGTCTTC. This translates into CASSMGTARVVF.

The chain is built from TRBV28 and TRBJ1-4; perhaps TRBD1 as D (5 bases). CDR1 and CDR2 from the germline V gene are MDHEN and SYDVKM. Trimming removed 5 bases at V and 8 bases at J, with 18 bases between. The CDR3 consists of 15 residues. CDR3 sequence: CASSETGGGREKLFF. CDR3 bases: TGTGCCAGCAGTGAAACGGGGGGAGGGAGGGAAAAACTGTTTTTT. The full variable domain, in which reference TRBV28 and TRBJ1-4 provide the parts outside the CDR3, is DVKVTQSSRYLVKRTGEKVFLECVQDMDHENMFWYRQDPGLGLRLIYFSYDVKMKEKGDIPEGYSVSREKKERFSLILESASTNQTSMYLCASSETGGGREKLFFGSGTQLSVL.

The CDR3 here is CASSLAWGGRDTEAFF. The CDR3, as DNA: TGTGCCAGCAGCTTAGCGTGGGGGGGGCGGGACACTGAAGCTTTCTTT. This chain joins TRBV7-8 and TRBJ1-1; D is possibly TRBD1 (6 bases). Per the germline V gene, CDR1 is SGHVS and CDR2 is FQNEAQ. The CDR3 totals 16 residues. V dropped 0 bases and J dropped 3 bases, with 14 bases sitting between them.

The chain joins TRBV2 to TRBJ2-7; a possible D gene is TRBD2 (6 bases). The CDR3 runs 14 residues. The V end was cut by 0 bases, the J end by 7 bases, with 13 bases between. Germline V CDR1 and CDR2: SNHLY, FYNNEI. The CDR3 coding sequence is TGTGCCAGCAGTGAAGCCGGAGGGCTGGGGGAGCAGTACTTC. Its protein product is CASSEAGGLGEQYF.

This chain uses TRBV28 with TRBJ1-2; D is undetermined. Looked up from germline, CDR1 is MDHEN and CDR2 is SYDVKM. The V end was cut by 5 bases, the J end by 8 bases, with 12 bases between. The CDR3 consists of 12 residues. The CDR3 spells CASSLQMSGYTF. The DNA for the CDR3 is TGTGCCAGCAGTCTACAGATGAGCGGCTACACCTTC.

Judged by abundance, this clone is medium-sized. This sequence joins TRBV7-9 and TRBJ1-2; tentative D call: TRBD1 (5 bases). The CDR3 length is 14 residues. V was trimmed by 0 bases and J by 6 bases, leaving 11 bases between them. Germline lookup yields CDR1 SEHNR and CDR2 FQNEAQ (reference sequence). The CDR3 reads CASSLATPGDGYTF. The CDR3 DNA reads as TGTGCCAGCAGCTTAGCGACCCCGGGGGATGGCTACACCTTC.

This chain links TRBV30 with TRBJ1-4; D is unresolved. Germline CDR1 GTSNPN, CDR2 SVGIG (reference sequence). There are 11 residues in the CDR3. The V end lost 5 bases, the J end lost 8 bases, and 9 bases lay between the germline ends. The CDR3 DNA is TGTGCCTGGGCCATCAGGGAAAAACTGTTTTTT. Protein sequence: CAWAIREKLFF.

V usage is TRBV27 and J usage is TRBJ1-5; 8 positions match TRBD1. The length of the CDR3 is 15 residues. CDR1 and CDR2 (germline): MNHEY, SMNVEV (reference sequence). V dropped 6 bases and J dropped 6; count of bases not matched to a gene: 10. In nucleotides, the CDR3 is TGTGCCAGCAGCCCCCAGACAGGGACAGGTCAGCCCCAGCATTTT. Its protein is CASSPQTGTGQPQHF.

V is TRBV18 and J is TRBJ1-5; TRBD1 matches at 7 bases. Germline CDR1 and CDR2: KGHSH and LQKENI. Trimming removed 6 bases from V and 0 bases from J; junction bases left unmatched: 11. The CDR3 has 17 amino acids. The CDR3 loop reads CASSLFGQGVSNQPQHF. The DNA for the CDR3 is TGTGCCAGCTCCCTCTTTGGGCAGGGGGTTAGCAATCAGCCCCAGCATTTT. Together with reference TRBV18 and TRBJ1-5, the CDR3 gives the full variable domain: NAGVMQNPRHLVRRRGQEARLRCSPMKGHSHVYWYRQLPEEGLKFMVYLQKENIIDESGMPKERFSAEFPKEGPSILRIQQVVRGDSAAYFCASSLFGQGVSNQPQHFGDGTRLSIL.

V and J are TRBV27 and TRBJ1-4, with 7 bases aligning to TRBD1. The germline gives CDR1 MNHEY, CDR2 SMNVEV (reference sequence). With 6 bases clipped from V and 4 bases from J, the junction kept 8 bases outside the gene matches. The CDR3 is made up of 15 amino acids. CDR3 sequence: CASRALDRLNEKLFF. CDR3 sequence (DNA): TGTGCCAGCAGGGCTCTGGACAGGCTTAATGAAAAACTGTTTTTT. The full variable domain, completed using reference TRBV27 and TRBJ1-4, is EAQVTQNPRYLITVTGKKLTVTCSQNMNHEYMSWYRQDPGLGLRQIYYSMNVEVTDKGDVPEGYKVSRKEKRNFPLILESPSPNQTSLYFCASRALDRLNEKLFFGSGTQLSVL.